Listed below are T cell receptor beta chains from one sample, sequenced in a study of shared T cell receptors in the human thymus. The protocol was immunoSEQ multiplex PCR, while the TCRdb copy is restricted to in-frame clones and leaves out a portion. In the table there are about 660,000 clones, roughly 90% of which are singletons. These data were also filed under a second study, of human thymus T cells.

The sequencing sample was made of thymocytes. The receptors originated from a boy in the first two years of life with a congenital heart defect. Each CDR3 is given with its conserved first and last residue. Fields, in order: D gene, V gene, clone size, J gene, CDR3 protein, CDR3 DNA. A D gene is named only where the DNA matches it firmly. The size field is filled for only some rows; it gives once, few, many or a size class.

d_call: TRBD2; v_call: TRBV27; clone_size: -; j_call: TRBJ2-7; cdr3_aa: CASSAGLAGVGSYEQYF; cdr3_nt: TGTGCCAGCAGTGCGGGACTAGCGGGAGTGGGCTCCTACGAGCAGTACTTC
d_call: TRBD2; v_call: TRBV4-3; clone_size: -; j_call: TRBJ2-7; cdr3_aa: CASSQEATSGRDEQYF; cdr3_nt: TGCGCCAGCAGCCAAGAGGCGACTAGCGGGAGGGACGAGCAGTACTTC
d_call: TRBD2; v_call: TRBV30; clone_size: -; j_call: TRBJ2-7; cdr3_aa: CAWKPPGLGTYEQYF; cdr3_nt: TGTGCCTGGAAGCCGCCGGGACTAGGGACCTACGAGCAGTACTTC
d_call: -; v_call: TRBV28; clone_size: -; j_call: TRBJ2-7; cdr3_aa: CASSLYLAAAGEQYF; cdr3_nt: TGTGCCAGCAGTTTATACCTAGCAGCCGCGGGGGAGCAGTACTTC
d_call: -; v_call: TRBV6-1; clone_size: once; j_call: TRBJ2-1; cdr3_aa: CASMGATRNEQFF; cdr3_nt: TGTGCCAGCATGGGGGCGACGAGGAATGAGCAGTTCTTC
d_call: -; v_call: TRBV15; clone_size: -; j_call: TRBJ1-5; cdr3_aa: CATSREIDRSPNQPQHF; cdr3_nt: TGTGCCACCAGCAGAGAAATAGACAGGTCCCCCAATCAGCCCCAGCATTTT
d_call: TRBD2; v_call: TRBV6-5; clone_size: -; j_call: TRBJ2-5; cdr3_aa: CASSPCGGRGETQYF; cdr3_nt: TGTGCCAGCAGCCCGTGCGGGGGTAGGGGCGAGACCCAGTACTTC
d_call: TRBD2; v_call: TRBV15; clone_size: once; j_call: TRBJ2-1; cdr3_aa: CATSRDWTSGTDNEQFF; cdr3_nt: TGTGCCACCAGCAGAGATTGGACTAGCGGGACTGACAATGAGCAGTTCTTC
d_call: -; v_call: TRBV2; clone_size: -; j_call: TRBJ2-1; cdr3_aa: CASSGGSRFDNEQFF; cdr3_nt: TGTGCCAGCAGTGGTGGCTCCCGTTTCGACAATGAGCAGTTCTTC
d_call: TRBD2; v_call: TRBV5-1; clone_size: -; j_call: TRBJ2-3; cdr3_aa: CASSPRPSGRSDTQYF; cdr3_nt: TGCGCCAGCAGCCCGAGGCCTAGCGGGAGATCGGATACGCAGTATTTT
d_call: TRBD1; v_call: TRBV28; clone_size: -; j_call: TRBJ2-7; cdr3_aa: CASSLGDRELIYEAYEQYF; cdr3_nt: TGTGCCAGCAGTTTGGGGGACAGGGAGTTAATTTACGAAGCCTACGAGCAGTACTTC
d_call: -; v_call: TRBV5-1; clone_size: -; j_call: TRBJ2-5; cdr3_aa: CASSSGGTGHETQYF; cdr3_nt: TGCGCCAGCAGCTCGGGAGGGACAGGGCACGAGACCCAGTACTTC
d_call: -; v_call: TRBV15; clone_size: -; j_call: TRBJ2-7; cdr3_aa: CATSRDREAQGAYEQYF; cdr3_nt: TGTGCCACCAGCAGAGATAGGGAGGCGCAGGGAGCCTACGAGCAGTACTTC
d_call: TRBD1; v_call: TRBV18; clone_size: -; j_call: TRBJ1-3; cdr3_aa: CASSPRPQGGGNTIYF; cdr3_nt: TGTGCCAGCTCACCACGACCACAGGGGGGAGGAAACACCATATATTTT
d_call: -; v_call: TRBV30; clone_size: -; j_call: TRBJ1-5; cdr3_aa: CAWNKGEDPFNQPQHF; cdr3_nt: TGTGCCTGGAATAAAGGGGAGGACCCCTTCAATCAGCCCCAGCATTTT
d_call: -; v_call: TRBV2; clone_size: -; j_call: TRBJ1-5; cdr3_aa: CASSQAPWGDGQPQHF; cdr3_nt: TGTGCCAGCAGTCAGGCCCCTTGGGGGGACGGCCAGCCCCAGCATTTT
d_call: TRBD1; v_call: TRBV6-1; clone_size: -; j_call: TRBJ1-1; cdr3_aa: CASSPDRVNTEAFF; cdr3_nt: TGTGCCAGCAGCCCGGACAGGGTGAACACTGAAGCTTTCTTT
d_call: -; v_call: TRBV7-6; clone_size: -; j_call: TRBJ2-5; cdr3_aa: CASRNVPGLWETQYF; cdr3_nt: TGTGCCAGCAGAAACGTTCCAGGCCTTTGGGAGACCCAGTACTTC
d_call: -; v_call: TRBV30; clone_size: -; j_call: TRBJ2-1; cdr3_aa: CAWSLRRRYNEQFF; cdr3_nt: TGTGCCTGGAGTTTGCGCAGGCGCTACAATGAGCAGTTCTTC
d_call: TRBD2; v_call: TRBV4-2; clone_size: -; j_call: TRBJ2-7; cdr3_aa: CASSPTVYGTSWDEQYF; cdr3_nt: TGTGCCAGCAGTCCCACCGTATACGGGACTAGCTGGGACGAGCAGTACTTC
d_call: -; v_call: TRBV2; clone_size: -; j_call: TRBJ2-3; cdr3_aa: CASISYREKASTDTQYF; cdr3_nt: TGTGCCAGCATCAGTTACCGGGAGAAAGCTAGCACAGATACGCAGTATTTT
d_call: -; v_call: TRBV18; clone_size: -; j_call: TRBJ2-7; cdr3_aa: CASSPPGRGDSYEQYF; cdr3_nt: TGTGCCAGCTCACCACCCGGCAGGGGCGACTCCTACGAGCAGTACTTC
d_call: -; v_call: TRBV18; clone_size: -; j_call: TRBJ2-7; cdr3_aa: CASSPWPYYYEQYF; cdr3_nt: TGTGCCAGCTCACCATGGCCTTATTACTACGAGCAGTACTTC
d_call: TRBD2; v_call: TRBV4-2; clone_size: -; j_call: TRBJ2-5; cdr3_aa: CASSQDGGPEREARETQYF; cdr3_nt: TGTGCCAGCAGCCAAGACGGAGGCCCCGAGCGGGAGGCTAGGGAGACCCAGTACTTC
d_call: -; v_call: TRBV30; clone_size: once; j_call: TRBJ2-7; cdr3_aa: CASVGSDSYEQYF; cdr3_nt: TGTGCCTCTGTCGGGAGCGATTCCTACGAGCAGTACTTC
d_call: -; v_call: TRBV25-1; clone_size: -; j_call: TRBJ2-2; cdr3_aa: CASTGGGRDTGELFF; cdr3_nt: TGTGCCAGCACTGGAGGGGGCCGGGACACCGGGGAGCTGTTTTTT
d_call: TRBD2; v_call: TRBV18; clone_size: -; j_call: TRBJ2-1; cdr3_aa: CASSPAGVGYNWINEQFF; cdr3_nt: TGTGCCAGCTCACCCGCGGGAGTGGGCTATAATTGGATCAATGAGCAGTTCTTC
d_call: -; v_call: TRBV4-1; clone_size: -; j_call: TRBJ1-4; cdr3_aa: CASSQDPGVGDEKLFF; cdr3_nt: TGCGCCAGCAGCCAAGATCCGGGAGTGGGAGATGAAAAACTGTTTTTT
d_call: -; v_call: TRBV5-4; clone_size: few; j_call: TRBJ1-3; cdr3_aa: CASRLRRVDGNTIYF; cdr3_nt: TGTGCCAGCAGGCTGAGGCGGGTCGACGGAAACACCATATATTTT
d_call: TRBD1; v_call: TRBV7-9; clone_size: -; j_call: TRBJ1-5; cdr3_aa: CASSSDRADQPQHF; cdr3_nt: TGTGCCAGCAGCTCCGACAGGGCGGATCAGCCCCAGCATTTT
d_call: -; v_call: TRBV10-3; clone_size: -; j_call: TRBJ2-1; cdr3_aa: CAISDGRWGSNEQFF; cdr3_nt: TGTGCCATCAGTGATGGGAGATGGGGTAGCAATGAGCAGTTCTTC
d_call: TRBD1; v_call: TRBV19; clone_size: -; j_call: TRBJ2-7; cdr3_aa: CASSINRDRGHREQYF; cdr3_nt: TGTGCCAGTAGTATCAACCGGGACAGGGGGCATCGCGAGCAGTACTTC
d_call: TRBD1; v_call: TRBV10-3; clone_size: -; j_call: TRBJ1-2; cdr3_aa: CATYRQGPNYGYTF; cdr3_nt: TGTGCCACCTACCGACAGGGACCTAACTATGGCTACACCTTC
d_call: -; v_call: TRBV7-2; clone_size: -; j_call: TRBJ2-7; cdr3_aa: CASSLSIERLSYEQYF; cdr3_nt: TGTGCCAGCAGCTTAAGTATAGAACGCCTCTCCTACGAGCAGTACTTC
d_call: -; v_call: TRBV14; clone_size: -; j_call: TRBJ2-1; cdr3_aa: CASSQGPGHNEQFF; cdr3_nt: TGTGCCAGCAGCCAAGGGCCGGGTCACAATGAGCAGTTCTTC
d_call: -; v_call: TRBV30; clone_size: -; j_call: TRBJ1-4; cdr3_aa: CAWVQGSTSEKLFF; cdr3_nt: TGTGCCTGGGTGCAGGGCTCGACAAGTGAAAAACTGTTTTTT
d_call: TRBD2; v_call: TRBV5-4; clone_size: once; j_call: TRBJ2-2; cdr3_aa: CASSFWTSATNTGELFF; cdr3_nt: TGTGCCAGCAGCTTTTGGACTAGCGCTACGAACACCGGGGAGCTGTTTTTT
d_call: -; v_call: TRBV30; clone_size: -; j_call: TRBJ1-3; cdr3_aa: CAWSDSQRPSGNTIYF; cdr3_nt: TGTGCCTGGAGTGACAGCCAACGGCCGTCTGGAAACACCATATATTTT
d_call: TRBD2; v_call: TRBV4-1; clone_size: -; j_call: TRBJ2-7; cdr3_aa: CASSQAKAGGNHEQYF; cdr3_nt: TGCGCCAGCAGCCAGGCTAAGGCGGGAGGGAACCACGAGCAGTACTTC
d_call: -; v_call: TRBV19; clone_size: -; j_call: TRBJ2-3; cdr3_aa: CASSPSDIGGTQYF; cdr3_nt: TGTGCCAGTAGTCCCTCCGACATAGGTGGTACGCAGTATTTT
d_call: TRBD1; v_call: TRBV27; clone_size: -; j_call: TRBJ1-1; cdr3_aa: CASRTGGGGNTEAFF; cdr3_nt: TGTGCCAGCAGGACAGGGGGCGGGGGGAACACTGAAGCTTTCTTT
d_call: TRBD2; v_call: TRBV6-5; clone_size: -; j_call: TRBJ2-1; cdr3_aa: CASGWGGSTYNEQFF; cdr3_nt: TGTGCCAGCGGATGGGGCGGGAGTACCTACAATGAGCAGTTCTTC
d_call: -; v_call: TRBV23-1; clone_size: -; j_call: TRBJ1-5; cdr3_aa: CASSQSGGSNQPQHF; cdr3_nt: TGCGCCAGCAGTCAATCAGGGGGTAGCAATCAGCCCCAGCATTTT
d_call: -; v_call: TRBV14; clone_size: -; j_call: TRBJ1-4; cdr3_aa: CASSQGLGDRSEKLFF; cdr3_nt: TGTGCCAGCAGCCAAGGTCTGGGAGATAGGAGTGAAAAACTGTTTTTT
d_call: -; v_call: TRBV27; clone_size: -; j_call: TRBJ2-6; cdr3_aa: CASRQGRPSGANVLTF; cdr3_nt: TGTGCCAGCAGACAGGGTCGTCCCTCTGGGGCCAACGTCCTGACTTTC
d_call: -; v_call: TRBV4-3; clone_size: -; j_call: TRBJ2-3; cdr3_aa: CASSQDRLVMGPDTQYF; cdr3_nt: TGCGCCAGCAGCCAAGATCGGTTGGTAATGGGCCCAGATACGCAGTATTTT
d_call: TRBD1; v_call: TRBV5-6; clone_size: -; j_call: TRBJ1-6; cdr3_aa: CASSHSPGQGNNSPLHF; cdr3_nt: TGTGCCAGCAGCCACTCCCCGGGACAGGGCAACAATTCACCCCTCCACTTT
d_call: TRBD2; v_call: TRBV10-1; clone_size: -; j_call: TRBJ2-3; cdr3_aa: CASSPRTSPDTQYF; cdr3_nt: TGCGCCAGCAGTCCCCGGACTAGTCCAGATACGCAGTATTTT
d_call: -; v_call: TRBV7-2; clone_size: -; j_call: TRBJ2-7; cdr3_aa: CASSLARGLEQYF; cdr3_nt: TGTGCCAGCAGCTTAGCGCGGGGCCTTGAGCAGTACTTC
d_call: TRBD2; v_call: TRBV30; clone_size: -; j_call: TRBJ2-1; cdr3_aa: CAWSGLAPEQFF; cdr3_nt: TGTGCCTGGAGCGGACTAGCCCCTGAGCAGTTCTTC
d_call: TRBD1; v_call: TRBV28; clone_size: -; j_call: TRBJ1-4; cdr3_aa: CASSLSITGGRDEKLFF; cdr3_nt: TGTGCCAGCAGTTTATCAATAACAGGGGGTAGGGATGAAAAACTGTTTTTT
d_call: TRBD2; v_call: TRBV27; clone_size: -; j_call: TRBJ2-1; cdr3_aa: CASSGGGREQFF; cdr3_nt: TGTGCCAGCAGCGGGGGCGGGAGGGAGCAGTTCTTC
d_call: -; v_call: TRBV30; clone_size: once; j_call: TRBJ2-1; cdr3_aa: CAWSPPIAELGYNEQFF; cdr3_nt: TGTGCCTGGAGTCCACCCATAGCGGAGCTGGGCTACAATGAGCAGTTCTTC
d_call: TRBD1; v_call: TRBV19; clone_size: once; j_call: TRBJ1-5; cdr3_aa: CASSIGWTGGDQPQHF; cdr3_nt: TGTGCCAGTAGTATAGGTTGGACAGGGGGAGATCAGCCCCAGCATTTT
d_call: TRBD1; v_call: TRBV29-1; clone_size: -; j_call: TRBJ2-2; cdr3_aa: CSVPGQITGELFF; cdr3_nt: TGCAGCGTCCCGGGACAGATAACCGGGGAGCTGTTTTTT
d_call: TRBD2; v_call: TRBV19; clone_size: -; j_call: TRBJ2-2; cdr3_aa: CASSPGGSGREDTGELFF; cdr3_nt: TGTGCCAGTAGTCCCGGTGGTAGCGGGAGGGAGGACACCGGGGAGCTGTTTTTT
d_call: -; v_call: TRBV29-1; clone_size: -; j_call: TRBJ2-2; cdr3_aa: CSVALGGTGELFF; cdr3_nt: TGCAGCGTGGCTTTGGGGGGCACCGGGGAGCTGTTTTTT
d_call: -; v_call: TRBV9; clone_size: -; j_call: TRBJ1-4; cdr3_aa: CASSPSSRDEKLFF; cdr3_nt: TGTGCCAGCAGCCCGTCCTCCAGGGATGAAAAACTGTTTTTT